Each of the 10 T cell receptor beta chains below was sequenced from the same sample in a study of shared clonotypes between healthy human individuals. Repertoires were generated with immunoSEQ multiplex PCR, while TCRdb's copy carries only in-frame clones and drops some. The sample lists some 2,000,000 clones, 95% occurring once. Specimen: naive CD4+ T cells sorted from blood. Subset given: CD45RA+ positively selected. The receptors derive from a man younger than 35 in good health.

CDR3: CASSPGGGGQPQHF. CDR3 bases: TGTGCCAGCAGCCCCGGTGGAGGGGGTCAGCCCCAGCATTTT. This chain connects TRBV5-6 to TRBJ1-5, with D possibly being TRBD1 (6 bases). Germline V gene sequence: CDR1 SGHDT, CDR2 YYEEEE. The V end lost 4 bases, the J end lost 6 bases, and 14 bases lay between the germline ends. The CDR3 totals 14 residues.

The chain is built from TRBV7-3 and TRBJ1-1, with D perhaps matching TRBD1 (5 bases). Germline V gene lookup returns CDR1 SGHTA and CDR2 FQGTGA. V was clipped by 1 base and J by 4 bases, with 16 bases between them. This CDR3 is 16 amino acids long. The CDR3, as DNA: TGTGCCAGCAGCTTAAACGCCCCCGGGGCCGGCACTGAAGCTTTCTTT. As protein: CASSLNAPGAGTEAFF.

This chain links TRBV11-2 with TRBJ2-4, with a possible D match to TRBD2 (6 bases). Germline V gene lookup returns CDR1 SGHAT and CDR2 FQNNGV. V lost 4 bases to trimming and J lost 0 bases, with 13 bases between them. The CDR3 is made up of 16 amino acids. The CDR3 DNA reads TGTGCCAGCAGCTCGTGGGGGGTCGTAGCCAAAAACATTCAGTACTTC. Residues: CASSSWGVVAKNIQYF.

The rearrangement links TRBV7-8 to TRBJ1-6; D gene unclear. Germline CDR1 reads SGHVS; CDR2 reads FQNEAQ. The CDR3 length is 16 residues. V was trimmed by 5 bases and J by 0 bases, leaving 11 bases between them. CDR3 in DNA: TGTGCCAGCAGCGGAGGACTAAGCTCCTATAATTCACCCCTCCACTTT. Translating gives CASSGGLSSYNSPLHF.

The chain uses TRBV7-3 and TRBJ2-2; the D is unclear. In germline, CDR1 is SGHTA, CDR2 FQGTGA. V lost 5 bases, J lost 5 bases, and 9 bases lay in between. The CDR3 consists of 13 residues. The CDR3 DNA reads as TGTGCCAGCAGCCAAGATATAACCGGGGAGCTGTTTTTT. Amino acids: CASSQDITGELFF.

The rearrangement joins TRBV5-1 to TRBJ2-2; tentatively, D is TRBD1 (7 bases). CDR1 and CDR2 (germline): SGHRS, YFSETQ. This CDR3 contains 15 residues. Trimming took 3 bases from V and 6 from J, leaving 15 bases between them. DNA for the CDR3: TGCGCCAGCAGCTGGTCAGACAGGGACTCCGGGGAGCTGTTTTTT. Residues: CASSWSDRDSGELFF.

The CDR3 DNA reads as TGTGCCAGCAGTGGAGCCACCTTCGGGCTAGCGGGAGTATCTACCTACAATGAGCAGTTCTTC. Its translation is CASSGATFGLAGVSTYNEQFF. The chain combines TRBV6-1 with TRBJ2-1; 10 nucleotides line up with TRBD2. CDR3 length equals 21 residues. Unmatched junction bases numbered 20, after V lost 4 bases and J lost 2 bases. CDR1 is MNHNS, CDR2 SASEGT, per germline.

The DNA for the CDR3 is TGTGCCAGCAGCACCACTAGCGGGGTCTACGAGCAGTACTTC. It encodes CASSTTSGVYEQYF. This chain connects TRBV28 to TRBJ2-7; 10 bases align to TRBD2. In germline, CDR1 is MDHEN, CDR2 SYDVKM. The CDR3 consists of 14 residues. J lost 3 bases, V lost 6 bases, and 5 bases had no gene match.

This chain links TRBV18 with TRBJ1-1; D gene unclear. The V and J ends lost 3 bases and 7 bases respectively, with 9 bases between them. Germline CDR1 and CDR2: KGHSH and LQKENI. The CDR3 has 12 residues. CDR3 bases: TGTGCCAGCTCACCGACTTTGTATGAAGCTTTCTTT. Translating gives CASSPTLYEAFF.

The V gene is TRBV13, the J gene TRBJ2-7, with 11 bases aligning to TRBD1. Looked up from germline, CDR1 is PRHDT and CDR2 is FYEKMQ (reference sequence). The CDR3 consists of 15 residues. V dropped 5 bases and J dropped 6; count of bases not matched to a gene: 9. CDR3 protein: CASSTVPGQGGEQYF. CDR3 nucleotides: TGTGCCAGCAGCACGGTGCCGGGACAGGGGGGCGAGCAGTACTTC.